The next 5 T cell receptor beta chains were all read from a single sample in a study of PD-1 blockade in classical Hodgkin lymphoma. Clones were read by immunoSEQ multiplex PCR, and TCRdb kept only the in-frame ones, dropping some. The sample yields approximately 47,000 clones, roughly 91% seen once. As for time point: newly diagnosed, previously untreated cHL patient sample. The sample comprised peripheral blood mononuclear cells (PBMCs). The receptor source for this set is a human donor with classical Hodgkin lymphoma.

V gene TRBV7-9 combines with J gene TRBJ2-4; TRBD1 agrees at 8 bases. This CDR3 contains 13 residues. V lost 1 base to trimming and J lost 14 bases; unmatched junction nucleotides: 7. Looked up from germline, CDR1 is SEHNR and CDR2 is FQNEAQ (reference sequence). This CDR3 is CASSLGGQGVKYF. In DNA form, the CDR3 reads TGTGCCAGCAGCTTAGGAGGACAGGGCGTGAAGTACTTC. Supplemented by reference TRBV7-9 and TRBJ2-4, the full variable domain reads DTGVSQNPRHKITKRGQNVTFRCDPISEHNRLYWYRQTLGQGPEFLTYFQNEAQLEKSRLLSDRFSAERPKGSFSTLEIQRTEQGDSAMYLCASSLGGQGVKYFGAGTRLSVL.

The chain recombines TRBV19 with TRBJ1-2; D is unresolved. In germline, CDR1 is LNHDA, CDR2 SQIVND (reference sequence). CDR3 length: 17 residues. The V and J ends lost 2 bases and 1 base respectively, with 17 bases between them. CDR3 in DNA: TGTGCCAGTAGTATATCCCCCCTCAAGAAAGTTAACTATGGCTACACCTTC. Protein: CASSISPLKKVNYGYTF.

V is TRBV10-3 and J is TRBJ2-6; 10 bases fit TRBD1. Unmatched junction bases numbered 7, after V lost 6 bases and J lost 2 bases. This CDR3 has 17 amino acids. Per germline, CDR1 ENHRY and CDR2 SYGVKD. For the CDR3, the DNA is TGTGCCATCAGGGGGACAGGGGTGAAGACTGGGGCCAACGTCCTGACTTTC. Protein product: CAIRGTGVKTGANVLTF.

The rearrangement uses TRBV27 and TRBJ2-2; D might be TRBD1 (6 bases). Germline assignment: CDR1 MNHEY and CDR2 SMNVEV (reference sequence). Trimming removed 8 bases at V and 0 bases at J, with 13 bases between. The CDR3 extends over 15 amino acids. The CDR3 is CASSSGTTNTGELFF. The CDR3 coding sequence is TGTGCCAGCTCGTCGGGGACAACGAACACCGGGGAGCTGTTTTTT.

CDR3 residues: CATSRALTSGSNIQYF. The CDR3 DNA reads as TGTGCCACCAGCAGAGCCTTGACTAGCGGGAGCAACATTCAGTACTTC. V is TRBV15 and J is TRBJ2-4, with 12 bases identical to TRBD2. The CDR3 is 16 amino acids. Germline V gene lookup returns CDR1 LNHNV and CDR2 YYDKDF (reference sequence). Losses at the gene ends were 1 base for V and 7 bases for J; bases not matched to a gene: 5.